Listed here are 24 T cell receptor beta chains from one sample, sequenced in a study of PD-1 blockade in classical Hodgkin lymphoma. Each and every patient relapsed after autologous stem cell transplantation, and patients got differing brentuximab vedotin exposure. Profiling relied on immunoSEQ multiplex PCR, and the TCRdb table lists in-frame clones only, not all of them. The table shows about 14,000 clones, with roughly 78% occurring only once. Material: peripheral blood mononuclear cells (PBMCs), obtained before the second cycle of nivolumab. These receptors all stem from a human donor with classical Hodgkin lymphoma.

The V and J genes are TRBV21-1 and TRBJ2-1; the tabulated D call, TRBD2, remains unverified against the DNA. TRBV21-1 is a known pseudogene. The length of the CDR3 is 13 residues. The CDR3 is CASSKGRQNEQFF. Here the CDR3 DNA reads TGTGCCAGCAGCAAAGGGAGGCAAAATGAGCAGTTCTTC.

This rearrangement joins TRBV7-2 to TRBJ2-2, with 7 nucleotides matching TRBD1. The length of the CDR3 is 14 residues. Germline CDR1 and CDR2: SGHTA and FQGNSA. Unmatched junction bases numbered 7, after V lost 6 bases and J lost 6 bases. The CDR3 is CASRLQGVAGELFF. As DNA, the CDR3 is TGTGCCAGCAGACTCCAGGGGGTGGCCGGGGAGCTGTTTTTT.

The chain employs TRBV7-2 and TRBJ1-2, with 7 bases lining up with TRBD1. CDR1 and CDR2 from the germline V gene are SGHTA and FQGNSA. V shed 3 bases, J shed 5 bases, and the junction held 0 bases outside the gene matches. This CDR3 is 12 amino acids long. CDR3 bases: TGTGCCAGCAGCTTGACAGGGTATGGCTACACCTTC. This gives the protein CASSLTGYGYTF.

This sequence joins TRBV5-8 and TRBJ2-2; D is uncertain. Trimming took off 2 bases at V and 2 bases at J, with 7 bases between the two ends. CDR1 is SGHTS and CDR2 is YDEGEE in the germline V gene. This CDR3 contains 14 residues. CDR3: CASSFFQNTGELFF. CDR3 nucleotide sequence: TGTGCCAGCAGCTTTTTTCAAAACACCGGGGAGCTGTTTTTT.

This clone was observed a single time. The junction departs from the called germline gene at one end, perhaps through a read error. The V gene is TRBV6-5, the J gene TRBJ2-1; D possibly corresponds to TRBD1 (6 bases). Germline V gene data show CDR1 as MNHEY and CDR2 as SVGAGI. The CDR3 contains 13 residues. The CDR3 region is CASSYSGGYEQFF. The CDR3 nucleotides are TGTGCCAGTAGTTACTCTGGGGGCTATGAGCAGTTCTTC.

The J gene is TRBJ1-2, the V gene TRBV6-6, with TRBD1 identical over 8 bases. Germline V gene data show CDR1 as MNHNY and CDR2 as SVGAGI (reference sequence). The CDR3 extends over 14 amino acids. V shed 4 bases, J shed 2 bases, and the junction held 3 bases outside the gene matches. CDR3 sequence reads: CASSSRQGNYGYTF. DNA for the CDR3: TGTGCCAGCAGTTCAAGACAGGGGAACTATGGCTACACCTTC.

This chain connects TRBV5-4 to TRBJ2-6; the D gene could be TRBD1 or TRBD2 (5 bases each). Germline CDR1 SGHNT, CDR2 YYREEE (reference sequence). The CDR3 spans 18 residues. V was clipped by 1 base and J by 0 bases, with 14 bases between them. The CDR3 DNA follows: TGTGCCAGCAGCTTGCGTCCCGGGGCCCGCTCTGGGGCCAACGTCCTGACTTTC. This codes for CASSLRPGARSGANVLTF. The full variable domain, rest sourced from reference TRBV5-4 and TRBJ2-6, is ETGVTQSPTHLIKTRGQQVTLRCSSQSGHNTVSWYQQALGQGPQFIFQYYREEENGRGNFPPRFSGLQFPNYSSELNVNALELDDSALYLCASSLRPGARSGANVLTFGAGSRLTVL.

The gene calls are TRBV29-1 and TRBJ1-3; D is unclear. V was shortened by 7 bases and J by 0 bases, with 7 bases between the two germline ends. This CDR3 is 12 amino acids long. From germline, CDR1 is SQVTM and CDR2 ANQGSEA. In DNA form, the CDR3 reads TGCAGCGGGCGGTTCTCTGGAAACACCATATATTTT. Translating gives CSGRFSGNTIYF.

This rearrangement joins TRBV4-1 to TRBJ2-3, with TRBD2 matching over 14 bases. In germline, CDR1 is MGHRA, CDR2 YSYEKL. The CDR3 covers 17 residues. Losses at the gene ends were 0 bases for V and 8 bases for J; bases not matched to a gene: 7. CDR3 loop: CASSQETSGGAVGTQYF. In nucleotides, the CDR3 is TGCGCCAGCAGCCAAGAGACTAGCGGGGGGGCTGTCGGTACGCAGTATTTT.

This clone is a singleton in its sample. The chain uses TRBV2 and TRBJ1-1; D is perhaps TRBD1 (5 bases). CDR1 and CDR2 from the germline V gene are SNHLY and FYNNEI. Trimming pared 6 bases from V and 10 bases from J, leaving 15 bases between. CDR3 length: 12 amino acids. CDR3 in amino acids: CASRESDRRAFF. The CDR3 nucleotides are TGTGCCAGCAGGGAAAGCGACAGACGAGCTTTCTTT.

This chain connects TRBV29-1 to TRBJ2-7; D is ambiguous. This CDR3 is built from 12 residues. Germline CDR1 and CDR2: SQVTM and ANQGSEA. Trimming left V 7 bases short and J 2 bases short, with 12 bases between. The DNA for the CDR3 is TGCAGCGCCGGTTCTGGCACCTACGAGCAGTACTTC. This translates into CSAGSGTYEQYF.

The chain employs TRBV11-2 and TRBJ1-5; D gene unclear. This CDR3 spans 13 amino acids. V was clipped by 2 bases and J by 3 bases, with 5 bases between them. CDR1 and CDR2 (germline): SGHAT, FQNNGV. Here the CDR3 DNA reads TGTGCCAGCAGCTTACGTATCAATCAGCCCCAGCATTTT. It is translated as CASSLRINQPQHF.

This chain uses TRBV5-1 with TRBJ2-7; 8 bases are a match to TRBD2. Germline-derived CDR1 and CDR2 are SGHRS and YFSETQ. The V gene end was trimmed by 0 bases and the J gene end by 1 base; junction bases not matched to a gene: 3. The CDR3 has 15 amino acids. This CDR3 is CASSLAGGQSYEQYF. The CDR3 nucleotides read TGCGCCAGCAGCTTGGCGGGGGGGCAGTCCTACGAGCAGTACTTC. Supplemented by reference TRBV5-1 and TRBJ2-7, the full variable domain reads KAGVTQTPRYLIKTRGQQVTLSCSPISGHRSVSWYQQTPGQGLQFLFEYFSETQRNKGNFPGRFSGRQFSNSRSEMNVSTLELGDSALYLCASSLAGGQSYEQYFGPGTRLTVT.

The V gene is TRBV18, the J gene TRBJ2-5; D tentatively fits TRBD1 or TRBD2 (5 bases each). This CDR3 is 14 amino acids long. V was pared by 6 bases and J by 5 bases, with 16 bases between. CDR1 is KGHSH, CDR2 LQKENI, per germline. The CDR3 coding sequence is TGTGCCAGCTCGCAACAGGACTTGTTGGAGACCCAGTACTTC. Its translation: CASSQQDLLETQYF.

By sample fraction, this clone is medium-sized. The chain combines TRBV5-1 with TRBJ1-5; the match to TRBD1 covers 10 bases. Germline V gene lookup returns CDR1 SGHRS and CDR2 YFSETQ. The CDR3 has 15 residues. V lost 4 bases to trimming and J lost 4 bases; unmatched junction nucleotides: 5. CDR3 region: CASSPGQGFNQPQHF. The DNA of the CDR3 is TGCGCCAGCAGCCCGGGACAGGGGTTTAATCAGCCCCAGCATTTT.

Only a few counts were recorded for this clone. This sequence joins TRBV10-1 and TRBJ1-2, with D maybe TRBD1 (5 bases). The germline V gene encodes CDR1 WNHNN and CDR2 SYGVQD (reference sequence). V shed 6 bases and J shed 6 bases, with 11 bases lying between them. The CDR3 is made up of 12 amino acids. CDR3 region: CASRSGRHGYTF. CDR3 bases: TGCGCCAGCAGGTCAGGGCGGCATGGCTACACCTTC.

The chain is built from TRBV5-1 and TRBJ1-2; 10 bases align to TRBD1. Trimming cost V 5 bases and J 6 bases; bases outside gene matches: 4. The CDR3 runs to 13 residues. Germline CDR1 reads SGHRS; CDR2 reads YFSETQ. CDR3 protein: CASRLDRGHGYTF. As DNA, the CDR3 is TGCGCCAGCAGACTTGACAGGGGGCATGGCTACACCTTC.

This sequence joins TRBV11-3 and TRBJ2-2, with D tentatively TRBD1 (6 bases). CDR1 and CDR2 from the germline V gene are SGHNT and YENEEA. The CDR3 is 16 amino acids. V was shortened by 1 base and J by 0 bases, with 9 bases between the two germline ends. The CDR3 spells CASSLVTGANTGELFF. DNA for the CDR3: TGTGCCAGCAGCTTAGTGACAGGAGCGAACACCGGGGAGCTGTTTTTT.

The chain employs TRBV18 and TRBJ1-2; the match to TRBD1 covers 10 bases. Trimming took 0 bases from V and 10 from J; bases not matched to a gene: 5. Germline-derived CDR1 and CDR2 are KGHSH and LQKENI. CDR3 length: 14 amino acids. CDR3 loop: CASSPPPGTGAYTF. Written as DNA, the CDR3 is TGTGCCAGCTCACCACCTCCCGGGACAGGGGCCTACACCTTC.

This chain links TRBV5-1 with TRBJ2-3; 11 nucleotides align to TRBD2. Germline V gene data show CDR1 as SGHRS and CDR2 as YFSETQ. The J segment lost 5 bases and the V segment lost 6 bases, leaving 11 bases of the junction unmatched. The CDR3 contains 16 residues. Here the CDR3 DNA reads TGCGCCAGCATTAGGGTCCCCGGACTAGCGGGAGATACGCAGTATTTT. Translated: CASIRVPGLAGDTQYF.

The genes are TRBV5-1 and TRBJ1-1; 10 bases map to TRBD1. This CDR3 has 16 amino acids. Germline CDR1 is SGHRS and CDR2 is YFSETQ. V lost 4 bases, J lost 9 bases, and 15 bases stayed unmatched. The CDR3 nucleotides are TGCGCCAGCAGCCCCGGGCTTGACAGGGGGCGTTTGCAAGCTTTCTTT. Translating gives CASSPGLDRGRLQAFF.

This clone was counted a few times. The chain carries TRBV29-1 and TRBJ2-1; D not certain. CDR1 and CDR2 (germline): SQVTM, ANQGSEA. The germline V and J ends were trimmed by 5 bases and 8 bases, with 19 bases remaining between them. This CDR3 region has 14 residues. The CDR3 coding sequence is TGCAGCGTTAAGGGCCTGGGTCGAATATATGAGCAGTTCTTC. Translating gives CSVKGLGRIYEQFF.

V and J are TRBV18 and TRBJ2-3; perhaps TRBD2 as D (6 bases). V was pared by 2 bases and J by 2 bases, with 11 bases between. From germline, CDR1 is KGHSH and CDR2 LQKENI. The CDR3 loop spans 15 amino acids. CDR3 region: CASSPSGVSTDTQYF. The CDR3 nucleotides read TGTGCCAGCTCACCATCGGGGGTTTCCACAGATACGCAGTATTTT.

The J gene is TRBJ1-2, the V gene TRBV13, with D possibly matching TRBD1 (5 bases). The germline CDR1 and CDR2 sequences are PRHDT and FYEKMQ (reference sequence). This CDR3 region has 13 residues. Trimming cost V 0 bases and J 6 bases, with 8 bases left between them. The CDR3 spells CASSLGQGNGYTF. In nucleotides, the CDR3 is TGTGCCAGCAGCTTAGGCCAGGGTAATGGCTACACCTTC.